This entry concerns a single T cell receptor beta chain. This clone has ten or more counts. It has no known antigen specificity. The input lacks base qualities; no much larger clone sits a single base away. Other DNA sequences from this sample encode an identical CDR3 as well. These data come from a study of shared clonotypes between healthy human individuals (TCRdb year 2020). Regarding the complete study: Three men and a couple of women, aged 18 to 49 years, made up the cohort. Per donor, three plates each were used for CD4 naive and CD4 memory, two for CD8 naive, and one for CD8 memory. To increase sequencing depth and limit assay-specific biases, TCR repertoire library preparation and sequencing were carried out by different laboratories using diverse techniques. Between about 0.8 and 9 billion PBMCs per donor were obtained by leukapheresis. To estimate repertoire size and how much clonotypes are shared between individuals, the study performed deep sequencing of blood TCR repertoires from roughly five healthy adults.

The CDR3 holds 12 amino acids from the cysteine to the phenylalanine. The DNA shown is the 36-base CDR3, in frame from base 1. V sheds 4 bases and J sheds 3 bases, leaving 7 bases between their ends. CDR1 ENHRY and CDR2 SYGVKD were looked up in the germline V gene. The donors were healthy, HIV-negative adults with no recently reported acute infections or vaccinations. Every donor was a Caucasian adult residing in Nashville, Tennessee, USA. CD4+ T cells were enriched by magnetic negative selection; naive cells were then positively selected on CD45RA, and the negative fraction formed the memory subset. After blood collection by leukapheresis, PBMCs were isolated using Ficoll-Histopaque density gradient centrifugation and then cryopreserved in the vapor phase of liquid nitrogen. Analytical flow cytometry was used to check the purity and quantity of each magnetically sorted T cell population. Genomic DNA was isolated from each sorted fraction and quantified by UV absorbance on a Nanodrop 2000c.

Using the deep immunoSEQ assay, multiplex PCR amplified TCR CDR3 regions from genomic DNA. Extracted genomic DNA from each cell subset was distributed evenly across all wells of several immunoSEQ 96-well plates, and each plate was treated as a replicate. For sorted subsets, approximately 200 ng of genomic DNA, equivalent to roughly 30,000 T cell genomes, went into each replicate PCR. The purified libraries were quantified using a Qubit 3.0 fluorometer, sized with a Bioanalyzer 2100, and then quantified again using the KAPA Library Quantification kit. Each immunoSEQ 96-well plate was sequenced on its own single-read 150-cycle Illumina NextSeq 550 flow cell. In the paper's pipeline: The immunoSEQ output contained only junctional sequences without quality scores, so filtering could not match that applied to full-length reads. To assign V/J genes and CDR3, sequences were annotated against IMGT germline references using PyIR, a Python wrapper for IgBLAST v1.9. Any read was removed if the V/J assignment was weak (E-value above 1e-6), the CDR3 was missing, or the read contained stop codons, out-of-frame junctions, or ambiguous translated residues. V3J clonotypes were defined as sequences sharing an identical inferred V gene, J gene, and CDR3 amino acid sequence. Percentage overlap between repertoires was calculated by dividing the number of shared unique clonotypes by the size of the smaller repertoire. Three approaches were used to assess repertoire richness: RTK rarefaction, the Chao1 estimator, and Recon v2.1 estimates of unobserved clonotypes. Generation probabilities were computed with OLGA for all TCRbeta clonotypes obtained by the gDNA method from four donors. TCRdb's version of the immuneACCESS table is confined to in-frame rearrangements and falls short of the full clone set. An unresolved V gene accounts for under half of the shortfall where checked; the remainder is of unknown origin. V and J calls and clone size come straight from that table; D and trimming were deduced from the DNA. For this sample there are around 940,000 clones; 76% appear just once. The ten largest clones add up to roughly 1.5% of the sample.

Study-wide conclusions, independent of this receptor: Sharing across a few donors was observed for about 5% of naive CD4, about 3.2% of naive CD8, over 2% of memory CD4, and around 0.4% of memory CD8 clonotypes. Pairwise subsampling led to the expectation that sequencing depth would affect the degree of clonotype sharing among donors. Even with the large sequencing depth, rarefaction of the sorted-subset datasets indicated that sequencing was incomplete. The small number of donors limited the genetic and exposure-history diversity represented. Higher generation probabilities were observed for clonotypes shared by all four sorted-subset donors than for non-shared clonotypes. Sampling was restricted to blood, and TCR repertoires in tissues likely differ from the TCR repertoires found in blood. Estimated clonotype richness was generally larger for naive than for memory subsets.

The V and J segments used are TRBV10-3 and TRBJ2-7; the D region possibly corresponds to TRBD2 (6 bases align). This clonotype originated in a man aged 18 to 35 in good health. The sequencing input was memory CD4+ T cells sorted from blood. The cell subset or site label corresponds to: CD45RA-negative fraction. The bases read TGTGCCATCAGTGGGACTAACTACGAGCAGTACTTC. This sequence encodes CAISGTNYEQYF.